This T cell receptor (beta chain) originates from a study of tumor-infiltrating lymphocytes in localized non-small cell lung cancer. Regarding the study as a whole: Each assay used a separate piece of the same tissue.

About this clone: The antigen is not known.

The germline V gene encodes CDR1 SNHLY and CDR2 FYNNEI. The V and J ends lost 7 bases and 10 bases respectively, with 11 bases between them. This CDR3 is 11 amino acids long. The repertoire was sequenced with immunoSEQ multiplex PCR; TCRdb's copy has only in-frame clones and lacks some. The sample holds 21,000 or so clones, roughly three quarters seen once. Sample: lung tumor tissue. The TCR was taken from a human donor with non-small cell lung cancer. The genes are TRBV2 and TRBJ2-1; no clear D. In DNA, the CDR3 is TGTGCCAGCATGCTAGTCGGCGAGCAGTTCTTC. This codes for CASMLVGEQFF.